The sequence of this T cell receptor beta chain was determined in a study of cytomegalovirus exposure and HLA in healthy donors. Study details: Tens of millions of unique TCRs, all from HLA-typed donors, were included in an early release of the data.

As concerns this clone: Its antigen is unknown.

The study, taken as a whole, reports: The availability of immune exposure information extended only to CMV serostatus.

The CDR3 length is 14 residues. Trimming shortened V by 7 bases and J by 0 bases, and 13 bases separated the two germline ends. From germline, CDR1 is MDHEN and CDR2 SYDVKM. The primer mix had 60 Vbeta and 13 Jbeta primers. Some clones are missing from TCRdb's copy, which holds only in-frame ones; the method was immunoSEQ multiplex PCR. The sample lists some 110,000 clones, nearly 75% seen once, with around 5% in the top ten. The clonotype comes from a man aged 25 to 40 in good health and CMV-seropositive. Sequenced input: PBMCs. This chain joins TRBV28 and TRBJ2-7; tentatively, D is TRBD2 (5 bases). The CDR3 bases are TGTGCCAGCACTCAGGCCGGGATCTCCTACGAGCAGTACTTC. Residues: CASTQAGISYEQYF.